The TCR beta chain described here comes from a study of read filtering for tumor transcriptome and immune sequencing. Study-wide context: Patients were 17 male and around 15 female, mean age roughly 68 years, range about 45 to 85. IR-seq gave about 3.5 to 11 million TCR reads per sample; RNA-seq gave roughly 80 to 1,300. Study-level points and caveats: In IR-seq, single-read clonotypes were roughly 80% of clonotypes but approximately 3.5% of reads.

The library was built from around 0.4 ug RNA with molecular barcoded adaptors for alpha/delta and beta/gamma chains. TCRdb reprocessed the reads via MiXCR and lists one record per CDR3 protein. Of around 130,000 distinct CDR3 sequences listed, about 13% are singletons. This CDR3 has 13 residues. Germline loops: CDR1 LGHNT, CDR2 FRNRAP. V dropped 6 bases and J dropped 0 bases, with 5 bases sitting between them. At least ten counts were recorded for this clonotype. Its antigen is still unknown. The clonotype comes from a donor over 35 with multiple myeloma. The rearrangement links TRBV12-5 to TRBJ1-4, with D uncertain. What was sequenced was a population of CD138-negative cells sorted from bone marrow. The CDR3 sequence: CASGLATNEKLFF. DNA of the CDR3: TGTGCTAGTGGATTAGCAACTAATGAAAAACTGTTTTTT.